This T cell receptor beta chain was obtained from a study of CD8 T cells in Susac syndrome. About the research overall: Sequenced Susac syndrome patients included 5 or 6 with clinically active disease and about eight in remission. Treatment status at blood draw for the Susac syndrome patients was therapy-naive, corticosteroids, or intravenous immunoglobulin alone.

The CDR3 consists of 12 residues. V lost 2 bases, J lost 5 bases, and 6 bases lay in between. RNA totalling about 0.45 to 1 ug underwent reverse transcription with random hexamers. Multiplex PCR with immunoSEQ amplified the TCR beta CDR3 across 54 Vbeta and 13 Jbeta. TCRdb re-analysed the immunoSEQ multiplex PCR reads in MiXCR, keeping a single row per CDR3 protein. This table holds about 150,000 distinct CDR3 sequences, around 95% found once. The chain carries TRBV12-3 or TRBV12-4 and TRBJ2-5; no clear D gene. Sequenced input: CD4+ T cells from PBMCs. This clonotype originated in a human donor with Susac syndrome. CDR3 sequence: CASSLLTETQYF. The CDR3 nucleotides read TGTGCCAGCAGTTTACTAACGGAGACCCAGTACTTC.